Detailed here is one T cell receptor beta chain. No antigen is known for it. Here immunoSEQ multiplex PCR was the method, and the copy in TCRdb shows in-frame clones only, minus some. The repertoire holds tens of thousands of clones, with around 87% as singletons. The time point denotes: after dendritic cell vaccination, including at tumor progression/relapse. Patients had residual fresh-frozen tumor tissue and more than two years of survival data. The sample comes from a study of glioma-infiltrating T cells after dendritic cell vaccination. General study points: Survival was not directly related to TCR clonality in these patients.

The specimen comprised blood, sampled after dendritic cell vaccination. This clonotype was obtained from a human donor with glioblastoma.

The CDR3 reads CASSAPGRGGLQYF. DNA for the CDR3: TGTGCCAGCAGCGCCCCAGGGCGGGGGGGCCTTCAGTACTTC. The V call is TRBV9, the J call TRBJ2-7, with 9 bases lining up with TRBD2. The V gene's germline CDR1 is SGDLS and CDR2 YYNGEE. The CDR3 contains 14 residues. V shed 3 bases and J 10 bases; nucleotides not matched to a gene: 11.